The 30 T cell receptor beta chains presented below share a single source sample, sequenced in a study of cytomegalovirus exposure and HLA in healthy donors. 13 Jbeta primers and 60 Vbeta primers were used for the PCR. Clones were read by immunoSEQ multiplex PCR, and TCRdb kept only the in-frame ones, dropping some. The sample has about 180,000 clones; 80% are singletons. The sequenced material came from PBMCs. The source of these receptors is a man under 40 in good health and CMV-seropositive.

The chain carries TRBV19 and TRBJ1-5; a weak D match, TRBD1 (6 bases). This CDR3 is built from 14 residues. From germline, CDR1 is LNHDA and CDR2 SQIVND (reference sequence). Trimming pared 5 bases from V and 4 bases from J, leaving 12 bases between. The CDR3 DNA sequence: TGTGCCAGTAGTTTAGCGACAGGAAATCAGCCCCAGCATTTT. This translates into CASSLATGNQPQHF.

V is TRBV7-3 and J is TRBJ2-2; 7 nucleotides agree with TRBD2. Unmatched junction bases numbered 2, after V lost 4 bases and J lost 0 bases. CDR3 size: 15 residues. Germline CDR1 reads SGHTA; CDR2 reads FQGTGA. CDR3 in amino acids: CASSSGLANTGELFF. Here the CDR3 DNA reads TGTGCCAGCAGCTCCGGACTAGCGAACACCGGGGAGCTGTTTTTT.

J is TRBJ1-6 and V is TRBV19; 10 bases fit TRBD1. Germline loops: CDR1 LNHDA, CDR2 SQIVND (reference sequence). The CDR3 runs 18 residues. V was clipped by 6 bases and J by 0 bases; unmatched bases: 8. CDR3 loop: CASSPGTGVSSYNSPLHF. CDR3 DNA sequence: TGTGCCAGTAGCCCCGGGACAGGGGTTAGCTCCTATAATTCACCCCTCCACTTT.

This chain connects TRBV25-1 to TRBJ2-1; 8 bases match TRBD2. Germline V gene data show CDR1 as MGHDK and CDR2 as SYGVNS. Unmatched junction bases numbered 2, after V lost 4 bases and J lost 0 bases. The CDR3 totals 15 residues. CDR3: CASSVSGSSYNEQFF. In DNA, the CDR3 is TGTGCCAGCAGTGTAAGCGGGAGCTCCTACAATGAGCAGTTCTTC.

This clone was recorded only once. V usage is TRBV5-4 and J usage is TRBJ2-5; 12 bases are a match to TRBD2. CDR3 size: 16 residues. Unmatched junction bases numbered 5, after V lost 1 base and J lost 4 bases. Germline V gives CDR1 SGHNT, CDR2 YYREEE (reference sequence). CDR3 amino acids: CASSLRLAGVGETQYF. The CDR3 DNA reads TGTGCCAGCAGCTTGAGACTAGCGGGAGTGGGAGAGACCCAGTACTTC. Drawing the rest from reference TRBV5-4 and TRBJ2-5, the complete variable domain is ETGVTQSPTHLIKTRGQQVTLRCSSQSGHNTVSWYQQALGQGPQFIFQYYREEENGRGNFPPRFSGLQFPNYSSELNVNALELDDSALYLCASSLRLAGVGETQYFGPGTRLLVL.

The J gene is TRBJ2-2, the V gene TRBV7-9, with D tentatively TRBD2 (6 bases). Per germline, CDR1 SEHNR and CDR2 FQNEAQ (reference sequence). Trimming removed 6 bases from V and 3 bases from J, with 8 bases in between. The CDR3 runs 13 residues. CDR3: CASRTGDTGELFF. The CDR3 bases are TGTGCCAGCAGGACGGGGGACACCGGGGAGCTGTTTTTT.

The chain couples TRBV10-3 to TRBJ2-3; TRBD2 is a possible D gene (6 bases). Germline V gene sequence: CDR1 ENHRY, CDR2 SYGVKD. This CDR3 has 14 residues. The V end was cut by 3 bases, the J end by 2 bases, with 9 bases between. CDR3 sequence: CAISETGDTDTQYF. The CDR3 coding sequence is TGTGCCATCAGTGAAACGGGGGACACAGATACGCAGTATTTT.

This clone was seen a few times. J is TRBJ2-5 and V is TRBV5-1; D unclear. The CDR3 covers 14 residues. Germline values: CDR1 SGHRS, CDR2 YFSETQ. The V end was cut by 0 bases, the J end by 5 bases, with 11 bases between. The CDR3 loop is CASSLGPGPETQYF. The CDR3 DNA reads TGCGCCAGCAGCTTGGGTCCCGGTCCGGAGACCCAGTACTTC.

CDR3 amino acids: CASSLRLARGLGEQFF. The CDR3 nucleotides are TGTGCCAGCAGTTTACGGCTAGCGCGGGGGTTGGGTGAGCAGTTCTTC. The J gene is TRBJ2-1, the V gene TRBV28; 7 nucleotides match TRBD2. The V and J ends lost 2 bases and 9 bases, in that order; junction bases with no gene match: 13. Germline V CDR1 and CDR2: MDHEN, SYDVKM. CDR3 length: 16 amino acids.

The V gene is TRBV4-3, the J gene TRBJ2-2; 8 positions match TRBD1. Germline V gene lookup returns CDR1 LGHNA and CDR2 YSLEER. The CDR3 contains 17 residues. The ends lost 0 bases at V and 5 bases at J; junction bases unmatched: 8. CDR3 coding DNA: TGCGCCAGCAGCCAAGATCTAGCAGGGGGCTCAACCGGGGAGCTGTTTTTT. Amino acid sequence: CASSQDLAGGSTGELFF.

The chain is built from TRBV7-2 and TRBJ2-5; 12 nucleotides line up with TRBD2. J was trimmed by 7 bases and V by 4 bases; bases with no gene match: 4. The germline V gene has CDR1 SGHTA and CDR2 FQGNSA. This CDR3 has 14 residues. CDR3 in amino acids: CASSWLLAGGTQYF. The CDR3 DNA reads TGTGCCAGCAGCTGGCTACTAGCGGGGGGGACCCAGTACTTC.

The chain's CDR3 is CASSLQTRPSGKPQETQYF. CDR3 DNA sequence: TGTGCCAGCAGTCTACAAACCCGCCCTAGCGGGAAGCCGCAAGAGACCCAGTACTTC. V and J are TRBV27 and TRBJ2-5, with 9 bases fitting TRBD2. Per the germline V gene, CDR1 is MNHEY and CDR2 is SMNVEV (reference sequence). The length of the CDR3 is 19 residues. V shed 5 bases and J 2 bases; nucleotides not matched to a gene: 18.

V and J are TRBV27 and TRBJ2-1; 9 bases are shared with TRBD2. This CDR3 spans 15 amino acids. Unmatched junction bases numbered 8, after V lost 7 bases and J lost 4 bases. CDR1 is MNHEY, CDR2 SMNVEV, per germline (reference sequence). CDR3 sequence reads: CASTKTSGAYNEQFF. In DNA, the CDR3 is TGTGCCAGCACCAAGACTAGCGGAGCATACAATGAGCAGTTCTTC.

The chain carries TRBV7-2 and TRBJ2-1; a possible D gene is TRBD2 (5 bases). The V end lost 1 base, the J end lost 8 bases, and 15 bases lay between the germline ends. The CDR3 is made up of 15 amino acids. Germline V gene lookup returns CDR1 SGHTA and CDR2 FQGNSA. CDR3 coding DNA: TGTGCCAGCAGCTTAGATGGCAGCGGCGTCGATGAGCAGTTCTTC. Translating gives CASSLDGSGVDEQFF.

This chain connects TRBV11-2 to TRBJ1-1; D perhaps matches TRBD1 (6 bases). The length of the CDR3 is 15 residues. Trimming removed 6 bases from V and 3 bases from J, with 17 bases in between. Germline V lookup: CDR1 SGHAT, CDR2 FQNNGV. The CDR3 spells CASRPRDTGDTEAFF. CDR3 nucleotides: TGTGCCAGCAGACCCCGGGACACCGGGGACACTGAAGCTTTCTTT.

The CDR3 protein is CASSLVRFSYEQYF. The CDR3 DNA is TGTGCCAGCAGCTTAGTGCGATTCTCCTACGAGCAGTACTTC. This chain links TRBV7-8 with TRBJ2-7; D unresolved. The CDR3 consists of 14 residues. V was pared by 1 base and J by 0 bases, with 7 bases between. In germline, CDR1 is SGHVS, CDR2 FQNEAQ. Using reference TRBV7-8 and TRBJ2-7 for the parts outside the CDR3, the full variable domain is GAGVSQSPRYKVAKRGQDVALRCDPISGHVSLFWYQQALGQGPEFLTYFQNEAQLDKSGLPSDRFFAERPEGSVSTLKIQRTQQEDSAVYLCASSLVRFSYEQYFGPGTRLTVT.

This clone was detected only once. This chain uses TRBV10-3 with TRBJ2-1; D perhaps matches TRBD1 (6 bases). The CDR3 runs 15 residues. The germline CDR1 and CDR2 sequences are ENHRY and SYGVKD. The V end lost 5 bases, the J end lost 7 bases, and 18 bases lay between the germline ends. CDR3 residues: CAISRTGFVSNEQFF. The CDR3 nucleotides read TGTGCCATCAGTAGAACAGGGTTTGTGTCAAATGAGCAGTTCTTC.

The chain uses TRBV5-1 and TRBJ1-2; D gene ambiguous. The V and J ends lost 4 bases and 2 bases respectively, with 12 bases between them. CDR1 is SGHRS, CDR2 YFSETQ, per germline. This CDR3 is built from 14 residues. As DNA, the CDR3 is TGCGCCAGCAGCACGGCAGACGGGAACTATGGCTACACCTTC. Its translation: CASSTADGNYGYTF.

The genes are TRBV28 and TRBJ2-5; maybe TRBD1 (5 bases). The CDR3 has 17 amino acids. V dropped 2 bases and J dropped 2 bases, with 18 bases sitting between them. Looked up from germline, CDR1 is MDHEN and CDR2 is SYDVKM. CDR3 DNA: TGTGCCAGCAGTTTACGGTTATGGGGCGACAAGCAAGAGACCCAGTACTTC. Its protein is CASSLRLWGDKQETQYF.

This clone has only a few counts. This chain links TRBV4-1 with TRBJ1-1, with D perhaps TRBD1 (6 bases). This CDR3 comprises 14 residues. V was pared by 0 bases and J by 1 base, with 6 bases between. CDR1 is MGHRA, CDR2 YSYEKL, per germline. DNA for the CDR3: TGCGCCAGCAGCCAAGAGGACAGGAACACTGAAGCTTTCTTT. Residues: CASSQEDRNTEAFF.

This chain joins TRBV5-6 and TRBJ2-7, with a weak D call TRBD1 (5 bases). V lost 2 bases, J lost 5 bases, and 11 bases lay in between. From germline, CDR1 is SGHDT and CDR2 YYEEEE. This CDR3 has 13 amino acids. DNA for the CDR3: TGTGCCAGCAGCTTCCCAGGGAAACACGAGCAGTACTTC. This gives the protein CASSFPGKHEQYF.

The J gene is TRBJ2-7, the V gene TRBV30; 12 bases are a match to TRBD1. V trimming: 5 bases; J trimming: 3 bases; junction bases outside the gene matches: 5. Germline V gives CDR1 GTSNPN, CDR2 SVGIG (reference sequence). The CDR3 is made up of 14 amino acids. For the CDR3, the DNA is TGTGCCTGGGCCGGGACAGGGGGCAACTACGAGCAGTACTTC. Translated, it gives CAWAGTGGNYEQYF.

CDR3 region: CASSSLYEQYF. CDR3 sequence (DNA): TGTGCCAGCAGCTCACTATACGAGCAGTACTTC. The rearrangement joins TRBV7-2 to TRBJ2-7; D remains ambiguous. V was clipped by 4 bases and J by 4 bases, with 5 bases between them. The CDR3 sequence is 11 residues long. Per the germline V gene, CDR1 is SGHTA and CDR2 is FQGNSA.

The chain has TRBV19 and TRBJ1-5; no clear D. There are 13 residues in the CDR3. V lost 3 bases, J lost 5 bases, and 8 bases lay in between. The germline CDR1 and CDR2 sequences are LNHDA and SQIVND (reference sequence). The DNA of the CDR3 is TGTGCCAGTAGTATGACACGCCATCAGCCCCAGCATTTT. This gives the protein CASSMTRHQPQHF.

The rearrangement uses TRBV9 and TRBJ2-5; D possibly corresponds to TRBD2 (6 bases). Deletions cut 4 bases from V and 9 bases from J, with 16 bases between. CDR3 length: 13 amino acids. CDR1 SGDLS and CDR2 YYNGEE come from the germline V gene. CDR3 coding DNA: TGTGCCAGCAGCCCGGGAGTTGGGGTGTCCCAGTACTTC. This encodes CASSPGVGVSQYF.

V usage is TRBV28 and J usage is TRBJ2-5, with 9 nucleotides matching TRBD1. V trimming: 5 bases; J trimming: 3 bases; junction bases outside the gene matches: 13. The CDR3 runs to 17 residues. Looked up from germline, CDR1 is MDHEN and CDR2 is SYDVKM. The CDR3 DNA is TGTGCCAGCAGTCTCCCGGGACAGGGTAGAGTAGAAGAGACCCAGTACTTC. It is translated as CASSLPGQGRVEETQYF.

This clone was seen a few times. The genes are TRBV6-5 and TRBJ1-1, with D possibly being TRBD1 (6 bases). Germline values: CDR1 MNHEY, CDR2 SVGAGI. The CDR3 contains 15 residues. Trimming took off 2 bases at V and 1 base at J, with 11 bases between the two ends. The CDR3 region has the DNA TGTGCCAGCAGTTACACAGGGACGCCGAACACTGAAGCTTTCTTT. It yields the protein CASSYTGTPNTEAFF.

The V gene is TRBV5-5, the J gene TRBJ1-1; 7 bases agree with TRBD1. Looked up from germline, CDR1 is SGHKS and CDR2 is YYEKEE (reference sequence). V trimming: 4 bases; J trimming: 1 base; junction bases outside the gene matches: 7. The CDR3 runs to 15 residues. CDR3 protein: CASSAEQGRNTEAFF. CDR3 DNA: TGTGCCAGCAGCGCGGAACAGGGGCGGAACACTGAAGCTTTCTTT. Variable domain in full (rest from reference TRBV5-5 and TRBJ1-1): DAGVTQSPTHLIKTRGQQVTLRCSPISGHKSVSWYQQVLGQGPQFIFQYYEKEERGRGNFPDRFSARQFPNYSSELNVNALLLGDSALYLCASSAEQGRNTEAFFGQGTRLTVV.

This clone was observed a single time. This chain uses TRBV30 with TRBJ1-6, with D perhaps TRBD1 (5 bases). This CDR3 has 13 amino acids. CDR1 and CDR2 from the germline V gene are GTSNPN and SVGIG (reference sequence). Trimming shortened V by 2 bases and J by 7 bases, and 9 bases separated the two germline ends. CDR3: CAWSLGGNSPLHF. CDR3 sequence (DNA): TGTGCCTGGAGTCTGGGGGGGAATTCACCCCTCCACTTT.

The V call is TRBV18, the J call TRBJ1-2; D is uncertain. Looked up from germline, CDR1 is KGHSH and CDR2 is LQKENI. The CDR3 contains 15 residues. The V and J ends lost 3 bases and 5 bases respectively, with 16 bases between them. The CDR3 protein is CASSPTRDIEYGYTF. CDR3 coding DNA: TGTGCCAGCTCACCTACACGGGATATCGAATATGGCTACACCTTC.